This T cell receptor (beta chain) was found in a study of blood T cell repertoires in COVID-19. About the study: Donors in the United States, Italy and Spain gave samples during acute or convalescent COVID-19. PBMCs, B-cell-depleted T cells, or T cells were the source of the cDNA or gDNA that made up the material.

The table came from immunoSEQ multiplex PCR; TCRdb's copy has only in-frame clones and leaves some out. The sample has 400,000 to 450,000 clones, 80% to 90% seen once; the top ten hold 0.95% to 1.3%. Germline V lookup: CDR1 SGHRS, CDR2 YFSETQ. V was trimmed by 7 bases and J by 4 bases, leaving 12 bases between them. The CDR3 runs to 13 residues. Participant age was roughly 18 to 89 years, and participants resided in roughly 24 US areas. Cohorts were based on clinical histories the participants reported. The sample was PBMCs or T cells enriched from blood (not recorded which). The receptor was derived from a man aged 25-45 years who had recovered from COVID-19. The chain employs TRBV5-1 and TRBJ1-3; TRBD1 might be the D (6 bases). CDR3 nucleotides: TGCGCCAGCTCCGTGGGGGCCGGAAACACCATATATTTT. Translating gives CASSVGAGNTIYF.